The entry below describes one T cell receptor beta chain. The antigen is unknown. This entry is derived from a study of cytomegalovirus exposure and HLA in healthy donors. Whole-study results and caveats: The Asian-associated ancestry cluster reportedly had fewer N-insertions than the approximately 650-donor mean in a later analysis.

In germline, CDR1 is SEHNR, CDR2 FQNEAQ (reference sequence). The V and J ends lost 1 base and 2 bases, in that order; junction bases with no gene match: 2. The length of the CDR3 is 16 residues. The PCR contained 60 Vbeta and 13 Jbeta primers. Using immunoSEQ multiplex PCR, the repertoire was profiled, and TCRdb retains in-frame clones only, with some absent. This table lists 130,000 or so clones. The receptor's source is a young woman in good health and CMV-seronegative. The chain uses TRBV7-9 and TRBJ2-7; 13 bases match TRBD2. What was sequenced was PBMCs. This CDR3 is CASSLGTSGSPYEQYF. In DNA, the CDR3 is TGTGCCAGCAGCTTAGGGACTAGCGGGAGTCCCTACGAGCAGTACTTC.